This is a list of T cell receptor beta chains from one sample in a study of beta chain features in type 1 diabetes. Assay used: immunoSEQ multiplex PCR; TCRdb lists only in-frame clones, some missing. The table includes roughly 150,000 clones, about 63% detected once. Material for sequencing was naive CD4+ T cells from blood. These receptor sequences come from a man aged 25 to 45 with type 1 diabetes. Each CDR3 is given with its conserved first and last residue. The D gene is left open where the match is weak. Clone size appears in some rows only: once, few, many, or a class for an expanded clone.

j_gene: TRBJ2-1; abundance: few; v_gene: TRBV23-1; d_gene: -; CDR3aa: CASRDRRTDDNEQFF
j_gene: TRBJ1-1; abundance: -; v_gene: TRBV9; d_gene: -; CDR3aa: CASSVDGRSNTEAFF
j_gene: TRBJ2-1; abundance: -; v_gene: TRBV4-3; d_gene: -; CDR3aa: CASSQSRGYNEQFF
j_gene: TRBJ1-2; abundance: -; v_gene: TRBV5-4; d_gene: TRBD1; CDR3aa: CASSPTGTDHGYTF
j_gene: TRBJ2-1; abundance: -; v_gene: TRBV30; d_gene: -; CDR3aa: CAWTPGASYNEQFF
j_gene: TRBJ1-5; abundance: -; v_gene: TRBV9; d_gene: -; CDR3aa: CASSAQDSLNQPQHF
j_gene: TRBJ1-4; abundance: -; v_gene: TRBV7-9; d_gene: -; CDR3aa: CASSFLGPNEKLFF
j_gene: TRBJ1-2; abundance: -; v_gene: TRBV2; d_gene: -; CDR3aa: CASKLLIADGYTF
j_gene: TRBJ2-4; abundance: few; v_gene: TRBV29-1; d_gene: TRBD1; CDR3aa: CSVEGIQGNIQYF
j_gene: TRBJ1-5; abundance: -; v_gene: TRBV29-1; d_gene: -; CDR3aa: CSVRQVGQPQHF
j_gene: TRBJ2-7; abundance: -; v_gene: TRBV9; d_gene: TRBD1; CDR3aa: CASSFGQGLNEQYF
j_gene: TRBJ2-4; abundance: -; v_gene: TRBV6-6; d_gene: -; CDR3aa: CASSYQDTRRDIQYF
j_gene: TRBJ2-1; abundance: -; v_gene: TRBV19; d_gene: TRBD1; CDR3aa: CASSSGQAHYNEQFF
j_gene: TRBJ2-7; abundance: -; v_gene: TRBV13; d_gene: TRBD2; CDR3aa: CASRTLGGQGYPEQYF
j_gene: TRBJ1-1; abundance: few; v_gene: TRBV29-1; d_gene: -; CDR3aa: CSVLRANTEAFF
j_gene: TRBJ2-5; abundance: few; v_gene: TRBV15; d_gene: -; CDR3aa: CATYTEETQYF
j_gene: TRBJ2-3; abundance: -; v_gene: TRBV5-4; d_gene: TRBD2; CDR3aa: CASSLLAGGYTDTQYF
j_gene: TRBJ2-1; abundance: -; v_gene: TRBV19; d_gene: -; CDR3aa: CASSIEGQTYNEQFF
j_gene: TRBJ2-3; abundance: -; v_gene: TRBV29-1; d_gene: -; CDR3aa: CSYPEGSTDTQYF
j_gene: TRBJ2-5; abundance: -; v_gene: TRBV7-2; d_gene: -; CDR3aa: CASSLLGLRETQYF
j_gene: TRBJ1-4; abundance: -; v_gene: TRBV30; d_gene: TRBD1; CDR3aa: CAWSVQGTNEKLFF
j_gene: TRBJ2-5; abundance: -; v_gene: TRBV4-3; d_gene: -; CDR3aa: CASSQGHREAGETQYF
j_gene: TRBJ2-3; abundance: -; v_gene: TRBV2; d_gene: -; CDR3aa: CASSLTATDTQYF
j_gene: TRBJ1-4; abundance: -; v_gene: TRBV4-3; d_gene: -; CDR3aa: CASSQDQGGVLFF
j_gene: TRBJ1-2; abundance: -; v_gene: TRBV28; d_gene: TRBD1; CDR3aa: CASSYDRDYGYTF
j_gene: TRBJ2-3; abundance: -; v_gene: TRBV4-1; d_gene: -; CDR3aa: CASSQTAGTLTDTQYF
j_gene: TRBJ2-3; abundance: -; v_gene: TRBV30; d_gene: -; CDR3aa: CAWSWGQEDTQYF
j_gene: TRBJ1-5; abundance: -; v_gene: TRBV30; d_gene: -; CDR3aa: CAWSWAGGNQPQHF
j_gene: TRBJ2-5; abundance: -; v_gene: TRBV6-5; d_gene: -; CDR3aa: CASRPQGTGETQYF
j_gene: TRBJ2-3; abundance: -; v_gene: TRBV14; d_gene: TRBD2; CDR3aa: CASSQEVRGGSTDTQYF
j_gene: TRBJ2-5; abundance: -; v_gene: TRBV4-3; d_gene: -; CDR3aa: CASSQDARGDKTQYF
j_gene: TRBJ2-7; abundance: -; v_gene: TRBV7-2; d_gene: TRBD2; CDR3aa: CASSPRLAGVYEQYF
j_gene: TRBJ1-2; abundance: -; v_gene: TRBV18; d_gene: TRBD1; CDR3aa: CASSPTGQTYGYTF
j_gene: TRBJ1-1; abundance: -; v_gene: TRBV29-1; d_gene: -; CDR3aa: CSVTGHMNTEAFF
j_gene: TRBJ2-7; abundance: -; v_gene: TRBV5-1; d_gene: TRBD1; CDR3aa: CASSLAGQGYEQYF
j_gene: TRBJ2-1; abundance: once; v_gene: TRBV25-1; d_gene: -; CDR3aa: CASRRPASVGDEQFF
j_gene: TRBJ2-7; abundance: -; v_gene: TRBV28; d_gene: TRBD2; CDR3aa: CASRNGGNYEQYF
j_gene: TRBJ2-3; abundance: -; v_gene: TRBV7-2; d_gene: -; CDR3aa: CASSVSTDTQYF
j_gene: TRBJ1-1; abundance: -; v_gene: TRBV7-2; d_gene: TRBD1; CDR3aa: CASTFGQGETEAFF
j_gene: TRBJ2-3; abundance: few; v_gene: TRBV29-1; d_gene: -; CDR3aa: CSVEQGSSTDTQYF
j_gene: TRBJ1-5; abundance: -; v_gene: TRBV29-1; d_gene: -; CDR3aa: CSVQGMGNQPQHF
j_gene: TRBJ2-1; abundance: few; v_gene: TRBV29-1; d_gene: -; CDR3aa: CSVGRFYEQFF
j_gene: TRBJ2-3; abundance: -; v_gene: TRBV6-5; d_gene: -; CDR3aa: CASSSNRGTDTQYF
j_gene: TRBJ1-5; abundance: few; v_gene: TRBV29-1; d_gene: -; CDR3aa: CSAGTPNQPQHF
j_gene: TRBJ2-3; abundance: -; v_gene: TRBV18; d_gene: -; CDR3aa: CASSLTPADTQYF
j_gene: TRBJ2-1; abundance: -; v_gene: TRBV6-5; d_gene: -; CDR3aa: CASSRTAGHEQFF
j_gene: TRBJ2-3; abundance: -; v_gene: TRBV9; d_gene: TRBD1; CDR3aa: CASSATGQRTDTQYF
j_gene: TRBJ2-7; abundance: -; v_gene: TRBV18; d_gene: -; CDR3aa: CASSPLGQSYEQYF
j_gene: TRBJ2-7; abundance: few; v_gene: TRBV4-1; d_gene: -; CDR3aa: CASSQERYEQYF
j_gene: TRBJ1-2; abundance: -; v_gene: TRBV18; d_gene: -; CDR3aa: CASSPNSKDYGYTF
j_gene: TRBJ2-1; abundance: -; v_gene: TRBV7-2; d_gene: TRBD2; CDR3aa: CASSLGLAGRNYNEQFF
j_gene: TRBJ2-3; abundance: -; v_gene: TRBV7-9; d_gene: -; CDR3aa: CASSLVEGTDTQYF